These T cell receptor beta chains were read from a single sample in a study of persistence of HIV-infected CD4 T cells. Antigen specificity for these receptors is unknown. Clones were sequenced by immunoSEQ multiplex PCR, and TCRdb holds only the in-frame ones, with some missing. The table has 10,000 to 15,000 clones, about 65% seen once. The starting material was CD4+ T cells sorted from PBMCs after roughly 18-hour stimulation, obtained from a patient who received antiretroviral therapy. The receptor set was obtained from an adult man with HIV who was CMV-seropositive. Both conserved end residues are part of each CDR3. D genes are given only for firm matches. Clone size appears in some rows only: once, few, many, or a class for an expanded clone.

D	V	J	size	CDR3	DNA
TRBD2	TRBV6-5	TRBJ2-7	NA	CASSYSSLAGNYEQYF	TGTGCCAGCAGTTACTCGAGTCTAGCGGGGAACTACGAGCAGTACTTC
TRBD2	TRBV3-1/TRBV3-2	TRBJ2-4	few	CASSQGGPGLENIQYF	TGTGCCAGCAGCCAAGGCGGCCCGGGACTAGAAAACATTCAGTACTTC
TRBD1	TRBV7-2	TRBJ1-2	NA	CASSPRQGALSGGYTF	TGTGCCAGCAGCCCAAGACAGGGGGCGCTTTCGGGTGGCTACACCTTC
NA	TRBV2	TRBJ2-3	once	CASSPREVDTQYF	TGTGCCAGCAGTCCCCGTGAGGTAGATACGCAGTATTTT
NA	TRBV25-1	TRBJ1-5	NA	CASSEYCGSSNQPQHF	TGTGCCAGCAGTGAATATTGCGGGTCTAGCAATCAGCCCCAGCATTTT
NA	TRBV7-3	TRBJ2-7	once	CATPPGDNSYEQYF	TGTGCCACCCCCCCCGGGGATAACTCCTACGAGCAGTACTTC
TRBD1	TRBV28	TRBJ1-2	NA	CASSLSGQGYGYTF	TGTGCCAGCAGTTTATCCGGACAGGGCTATGGCTACACCTTC
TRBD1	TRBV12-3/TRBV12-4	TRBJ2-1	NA	CASSRDRANEQFF	TGTGCCAGCAGCCGGGACAGGGCGAATGAGCAGTTCTTC
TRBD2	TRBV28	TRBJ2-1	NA	CASNGGAQRYNEQFF	TGTGCCAGCAACGGGGGGGCTCAGCGCTACAATGAGCAGTTCTTC
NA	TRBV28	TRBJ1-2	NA	CASSFASQGGYGYTF	TGTGCCAGCAGTTTTGCCAGTCAAGGGGGCTATGGCTACACCTTC
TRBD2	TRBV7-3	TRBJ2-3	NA	CASSPQLARGADTQYF	TGTGCCAGCAGCCCTCAACTAGCGCGGGGGGCAGATACGCAGTATTTT
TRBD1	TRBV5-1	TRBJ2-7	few	CASSLDLQGTPGYF	TGCGCCAGCAGCTTGGATTTACAGGGGACCCCTGGGTACTTC
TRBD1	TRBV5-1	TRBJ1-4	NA	CASSRTGDDEKLFF	TGCGCCAGCAGCCGTACAGGGGACGATGAAAAACTGTTTTTT
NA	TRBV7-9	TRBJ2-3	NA	CASSLRAGLSTDTQYF	TGTGCCAGCAGCTTAAGGGCGGGACTTAGCACAGATACGCAGTATTTT
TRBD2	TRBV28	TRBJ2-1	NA	CASSFASGGAFYNEQFF	TGTGCCAGCAGTTTCGCTAGCGGGGGGGCCTTCTACAATGAGCAGTTCTTC
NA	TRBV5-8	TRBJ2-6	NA	CASSLGGSGANVLTF	TGTGCCAGCAGCTTGGGGGGGTCTGGGGCCAACGTCCTGACTTTC
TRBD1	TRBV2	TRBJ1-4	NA	CASSKGAATNEKLFF	TGTGCCAGCAGTAAGGGGGCAGCAACTAATGAAAAACTGTTTTTT
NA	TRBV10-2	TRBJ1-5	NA	CASSEYSNQPQHF	TGCGCCAGCAGTGAGTATAGCAATCAGCCCCAGCATTTT
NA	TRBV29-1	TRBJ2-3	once	CSVGTRLTDTQYF	TGCAGCGTTGGGACACGCCTCACAGATACGCAGTATTTT
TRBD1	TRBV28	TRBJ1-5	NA	CASRRTGVNQPQHF	TGTGCCAGCAGGAGGACAGGGGTCAATCAGCCCCAGCATTTT
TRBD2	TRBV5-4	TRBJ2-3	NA	CASSPLAGTSTDTQYF	TGTGCCAGCAGCCCACTAGCGGGTACTAGCACAGATACGCAGTATTTT
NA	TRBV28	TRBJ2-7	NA	CASSFPRDKFEGQYF	TGTGCCAGCAGCTTCCCCCGGGATAAGTTTGAAGGGCAGTACTTC
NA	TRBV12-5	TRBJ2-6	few	CASGLASISGANVLTF	TGTGCTAGTGGTTTGGCCTCGATCTCTGGGGCCAACGTCCTGACTTTC
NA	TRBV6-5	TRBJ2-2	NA	CASSKKSGHTGELFF	TGTGCCAGCAGTAAGAAGAGTGGTCACACCGGGGAGCTGTTTTTT
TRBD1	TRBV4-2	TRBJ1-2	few	CASSQRHRDRGNYGYTF	TGTGCCAGCAGCCAAAGGCACCGGGACAGGGGAAACTATGGCTACACCTTC
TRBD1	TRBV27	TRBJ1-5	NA	CASSLGRGPKSNQPQHF	TGTGCCAGCAGTTTAGGCAGGGGGCCCAAGAGCAATCAGCCCCAGCATTTT
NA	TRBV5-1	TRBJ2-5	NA	CASSLAGAETQYF	TGCGCCAGCAGCTTGGCCGGAGCGGAGACCCAGTACTTC
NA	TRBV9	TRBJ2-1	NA	CASSNSQGSYNEQFF	TGTGCCAGCAGCAATAGCCAAGGTTCTTACAATGAGCAGTTCTTC
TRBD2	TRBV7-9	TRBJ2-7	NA	CASRQLAGGLEQYF	TGTGCCAGCAGACAACTAGCGGGGGGCCTCGAGCAGTACTTC
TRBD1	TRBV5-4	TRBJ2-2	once	CASSPPGTGGRNTGELFF	TGTGCCAGCAGCCCGCCCGGGACAGGGGGCCGGAACACCGGGGAGCTGTTTTTT
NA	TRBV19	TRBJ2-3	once	CASSRGTEDTQYF	TGTGCCAGTAGCCGGGGGACAGAAGATACGCAGTATTTT
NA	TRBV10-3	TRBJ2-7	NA	CAINLAGFYEQYF	TGTGCCATCAATCTCGCGGGGTTCTACGAGCAGTACTTC
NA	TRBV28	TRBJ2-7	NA	CASSSWYEQYF	TGTGCCAGCAGTTCGTGGTACGAGCAGTACTTC
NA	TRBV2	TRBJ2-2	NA	CASSEFGLGTGELFF	TGTGCCAGCAGTGAATTCGGGTTAGGGACCGGGGAGCTGTTTTTT
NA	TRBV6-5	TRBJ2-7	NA	CASSPRGTALREQYF	TGTGCCAGCAGTCCCCGAGGGACGGCCCTCCGCGAGCAGTACTTC
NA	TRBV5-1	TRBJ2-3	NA	CASSSPYGGTRTDTQYF	TGCGCCAGCAGCTCCCCATACGGCGGAACACGCACAGATACGCAGTATTTT
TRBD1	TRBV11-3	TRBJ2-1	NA	CASSPSLSRGHEQFF	TGTGCCAGCAGCCCCTCCCTTTCCAGGGGGCATGAGCAGTTCTTC
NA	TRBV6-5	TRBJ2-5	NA	CASSYSYQNEETQYF	TGTGCCAGCAGTTACTCGTATCAGAATGAGGAGACCCAGTACTTC
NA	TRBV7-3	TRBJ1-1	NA	CASSSGPNGAEAFF	TGTGCCAGCAGCTCGGGACCGAACGGCGCTGAAGCTTTCTTT
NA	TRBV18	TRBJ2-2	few	CASSPARENTGELFF	TGTGCCAGCTCACCAGCCAGGGAGAACACCGGGGAGCTGTTTTTT
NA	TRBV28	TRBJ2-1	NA	CASSPDSTSYNEQFF	TGTGCCAGCAGTCCCGATTCAACATCATACAATGAGCAGTTCTTC
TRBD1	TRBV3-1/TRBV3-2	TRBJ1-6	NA	CASSQKPGQTSPLHF	TGTGCCAGCAGCCAAAAACCGGGACAGACTTCACCCCTCCACTTT
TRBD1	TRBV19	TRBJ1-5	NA	CASSTQGPYSNQPQHF	TGTGCCAGTAGTACACAGGGGCCGTATAGCAATCAGCCCCAGCATTTT
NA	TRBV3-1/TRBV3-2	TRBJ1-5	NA	CASSHRGGNQPQHF	TGTGCCAGCAGCCACAGGGGAGGGAATCAGCCCCAGCATTTT
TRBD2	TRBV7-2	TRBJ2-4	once	CASSARDYPPVGNIQYF	TGTGCCAGCAGCGCCCGGGACTATCCCCCCGTCGGGAACATTCAGTACTTC
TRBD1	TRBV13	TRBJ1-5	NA	CASSSSGQKNQPQHF	TGTGCCAGCAGCTCGTCGGGACAGAAAAATCAGCCCCAGCATTTT
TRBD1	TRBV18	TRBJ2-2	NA	CASSPSQGDPGELFF	TGTGCCAGCTCACCATCCCAGGGGGACCCCGGGGAGCTGTTTTTT
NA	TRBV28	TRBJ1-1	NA	CASSSTDITEAFF	TGTGCCAGCAGCTCAACGGACATCACTGAAGCTTTCTTT
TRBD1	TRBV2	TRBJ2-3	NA	CASNFPGQGADTQYF	TGTGCCAGCAATTTTCCGGGACAGGGGGCAGATACGCAGTATTTT
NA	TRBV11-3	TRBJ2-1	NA	CASSLEGSSYNEQFF	TGTGCCAGCAGCTTAGAAGGGAGCTCCTACAATGAGCAGTTCTTC
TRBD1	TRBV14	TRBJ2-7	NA	CASSKDRPYEQYF	TGTGCCAGCAGCAAGGACAGGCCCTACGAGCAGTACTTC
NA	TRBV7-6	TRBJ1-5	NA	CASSLVCQDQTLNSNQPQHF	TGTGCCAGCAGCTTAGTATGCCAGGACCAAACCCTAAATAGCAATCAGCCCCAGCATTTT
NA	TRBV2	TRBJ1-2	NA	CASSELTGYSGYTF	TGTGCCAGCAGTGAACTCACAGGGTACTCTGGCTACACCTTC
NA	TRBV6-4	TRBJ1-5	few	CASSVDRDQPQHF	TGTGCCAGCAGTGTTGACCGGGATCAGCCCCAGCATTTT
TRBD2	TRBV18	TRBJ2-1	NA	CASSPQRLAGSNEQFF	TGTGCCAGCTCACCGCAGCGTCTAGCGGGGTCCAATGAGCAGTTCTTC
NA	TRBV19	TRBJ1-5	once	CASSISGNQPQHF	TGTGCCAGTAGTATAAGCGGCAATCAGCCCCAGCATTTT